This T cell receptor beta chain was identified in a study of T cell changes during pregnancy in multiple sclerosis. With 4 bases removed from V and 5 bases from J, the gap between germline ends came to 14 bases. Germline V gives CDR1 GTSNPN, CDR2 SVGIG (reference sequence). This CDR3 comprises 14 residues. Libraries were prepared by immunoSEQ multiplex PCR; TCRdb keeps only in-frame clonotypes and omits some of them. The sample lists some 87,000 clones, more than 90% occurring once. Sequenced here: peripheral blood, sampled in the second trimester of pregnancy. The V call is TRBV30, the J call TRBJ1-4; D perhaps matches TRBD1 (6 bases). The source is a female donor with multiple sclerosis, enrolled in a pregnancy study. DNA for the CDR3: TGTGCCTGGAAGACAGGAATTCGAAATGAAAAACTGTTTTTT. It encodes CAWKTGIRNEKLFF.